Presented here are 20 T cell receptor beta chains from one specimen sequenced in a study of CD8 T cells in ankylosing spondylitis (dated by TCRdb to 2016 to 2017). Library construction relied on 5' RACE. The sequencing machine was an Illumina HiSeq 2500. TCRdb took the public reads, trimmed them with fastp at Q25, ran MiXCR for clone calling and kept in-frame beta chains. Here each entry gathers all rows of one CDR3 protein and keeps the most common genes and DNA. The sample table contains 230,000 or so distinct CDR3 sequences; only one count was recorded for 20% to 30% of them. 0.6% to 0.75% of the sample goes to the ten largest clones. The sample was blood, either unsorted or a sorted T cell fraction (not recorded which). Receptors were obtained from a male donor with ankylosing spondylitis or in good health (not recorded which).

This CDR3 is CAIGTSEEQYF. CDR3 in DNA: TGTGCCATCGGGACTAGCGAAGAGCAGTACTTC. This chain connects TRBV10-3 to TRBJ2-7; TRBD2 agrees at 10 bases. Germline CDR1 reads ENHRY; CDR2 reads SYGVKD. The CDR3 runs 11 residues. V was clipped by 8 bases and J by 7 bases; unmatched bases: 2.

The table lists this clonotype with a few counts. This chain connects TRBV6-5 to TRBJ2-1; TRBD2 might be the D (7 bases). This CDR3 comprises 17 residues. The ends were cut back, 0 bases at V and 7 bases at J, with 19 bases in the middle. Per germline, CDR1 MNHEY and CDR2 SVGAGI. CDR3: CASSYSADRWEGNEQFF. CDR3 nucleotide sequence: TGTGCCAGCAGTTACTCGGCAGACAGGTGGGAGGGGAATGAGCAGTTCTTC.

The V and J genes are TRBV7-9 and TRBJ2-7, with D tentatively TRBD1 or TRBD2 (6 bases each). Trimming took off 5 bases at V and 2 bases at J, with 16 bases between the two ends. Germline-derived CDR1 and CDR2 are SEHNR and FQNEAQ (reference sequence). The length of the CDR3 is 15 residues. The CDR3: CASSPQGGPPYEQYF. CDR3 in DNA: TGTGCCAGCAGCCCACAAGGGGGGCCCCCCTACGAGCAGTACTTC.

The CDR3 loop reads CASSLGVGTVNTEAFF. CDR3 nucleotide sequence: TGTGCCAGCAGCTTGGGGGTAGGGACGGTGAACACTGAAGCTTTCTTT. This chain links TRBV5-5 with TRBJ1-1; D is possibly TRBD1 (5 bases). The CDR3 covers 16 residues. In germline, CDR1 is SGHKS, CDR2 YYEKEE (reference sequence). V was pared by 0 bases and J by 0 bases, with 12 bases between. Variable domain in full (rest from reference TRBV5-5 and TRBJ1-1): DAGVTQSPTHLIKTRGQQVTLRCSPISGHKSVSWYQQVLGQGPQFIFQYYEKEERGRGNFPDRFSARQFPNYSSELNVNALLLGDSALYLCASSLGVGTVNTEAFFGQGTRLTVV.

There are a few counts of this clonotype. The chain carries TRBV12-3 or TRBV12-4 and TRBJ1-1; no definite D call. V was pared by 4 bases and J by 3 bases, with 9 bases between. This CDR3 is 13 amino acids long. The CDR3 loop is CASSSQSYTEAFF. The CDR3 DNA follows: TGTGCCAGCAGTTCGCAGAGTTACACTGAAGCTTTCTTT.

This clonotype was seen many times. The chain carries TRBV20-1 and TRBJ2-1; 8 nucleotides line up with TRBD2. V gave up 2 bases and J gave up 8 bases; unmatched junction bases: 8. Germline CDR1 is DFQATT and CDR2 is SNEGSKA (reference sequence). The CDR3 length is 14 residues. CDR3 in amino acids: CSARPGLATDEQFF. Here the CDR3 DNA reads TGCAGTGCTAGACCCGGACTAGCTACGGATGAGCAGTTCTTC.

In its sample, this clonotype was seen many times. The chain couples TRBV5-1 to TRBJ2-5; tentatively, D is TRBD2 (5 bases). Trimming left V 4 bases short and J 4 bases short, with 20 bases between. CDR1 SGHRS and CDR2 YFSETQ come from the germline V gene. The CDR3 is 16 residues long. The CDR3 reads CASSASGTAAGETQYF. CDR3 bases: TGCGCCAGCAGCGCGTCCGGTACAGCGGCGGGAGAGACCCAGTACTTC.

This clonotype was recorded a few times. The rearrangement uses TRBV7-3 and TRBJ1-6; the match to TRBD1 covers 7 bases. CDR1 is SGHTA, CDR2 FQGTGA, per germline. This CDR3 comprises 14 residues. The trim removed 5 bases at V and 9 bases at J, leaving 7 bases unmatched. The CDR3 is CASSPGGAGSPLHF. CDR3 coding DNA: TGTGCCAGCAGCCCAGGGGGGGCCGGTTCACCCCTCCACTTT. Full variable domain (missing parts from reference TRBV7-3 and TRBJ1-6): GAGVSQTPSNKVTEKGKYVELRCDPISGHTALYWYRQSLGQGPEFLIYFQGTGAADDSGLPNDRFFAVRPEGSVSTLKIQRTERGDSAVYLCASSPGGAGSPLHFGNGTRLTVT.

The chain uses TRBV30 and TRBJ1-4, with D tentatively TRBD1 (6 bases). Germline CDR1 GTSNPN, CDR2 SVGIG (reference sequence). The CDR3 covers 16 residues. Trimming removed 5 bases from V and 1 base from J, with 17 bases in between. CDR3 region: CAWDSWGRRTNEKLFF. In DNA, the CDR3 is TGTGCCTGGGACTCCTGGGGGCGTAGAACTAATGAAAAACTGTTTTTT.

The chain employs TRBV10-2 and TRBJ2-3, with 10 bases aligning to TRBD2. The CDR3 has 16 residues. The V gene end was trimmed by 3 bases and the J gene end by 4 bases; junction bases not matched to a gene: 7. Germline V gene data show CDR1 as WSHSY and CDR2 as SAAADI. In nucleotides, the CDR3 is TGCGCCAGCAGTGAAATACTAGCGGGGATTTCAGATACGCAGTATTTT. Protein: CASSEILAGISDTQYF.

This rearrangement joins TRBV29-1 to TRBJ2-7; tentative D call: TRBD1 (6 bases). Germline V gene data show CDR1 as SQVTM and CDR2 as ANQGSEA. V lost 6 bases, J lost 3 bases, and 15 bases lay in between. CDR3 length: 13 residues. CDR3 nucleotides: TGCAGCGTCGGAGGACAGCTGGTCTACGAGCAGTACTTC. It yields the protein CSVGGQLVYEQYF.

This clonotype was seen ten or more times. V and J are TRBV20-1 and TRBJ2-1, with TRBD2 matching 10 bases. This CDR3 region has 14 residues. With V trimmed by 0 bases and J by 8 bases, 4 bases remained unmatched. Germline lookup yields CDR1 DFQATT and CDR2 SNEGSKA (reference sequence). The chain's CDR3 is CSAREASGGYEQFF. CDR3 coding DNA: TGCAGTGCTAGAGAGGCTAGCGGGGGCTATGAGCAGTTCTTC.

This clonotype was picked up a small number of times. The CDR3 here is CASSSVDEQFF. The CDR3 region has the DNA TGTGCCAGTAGTAGTGTGGACGAGCAGTTCTTC. The chain links TRBV19 to TRBJ2-1; D gene unclear. In germline, CDR1 is LNHDA, CDR2 SQIVND (reference sequence). The CDR3 totals 11 residues. The ends were cut back, 4 bases at V and 10 bases at J, with 8 bases in the middle.

The sample holds many counts of this clonotype. The V gene is TRBV7-2, the J gene TRBJ2-1, with unresolved D. Germline V gene lookup returns CDR1 SGHTA and CDR2 FQGNSA. Trimming took 5 bases from V and 6 from J, leaving 11 bases between them. This CDR3 comprises 13 residues. For the CDR3, the DNA is TGTGCCAGCAGCCTGAAAGGGTCCAATGAGCAGTTCTTC. Protein product: CASSLKGSNEQFF.

The chain joins TRBV6-1 to TRBJ2-6; no firm D call. The CDR3 extends over 13 amino acids. V was trimmed by 6 bases and J by 4 bases, leaving 7 bases between them. Germline lookup yields CDR1 MNHNS and CDR2 SASEGT. The CDR3 DNA reads as TGTGCCAGCAGACAACAGGGGGCCAACGTCCTGACTTTC. Protein product: CASRQQGANVLTF.

The rearrangement links TRBV20-1 to TRBJ2-5; 12 positions match TRBD2. Germline V gene data show CDR1 as DFQATT and CDR2 as SNEGSKA (reference sequence). This CDR3 spans 15 amino acids. Trimming took 6 bases from V and 3 from J; bases not matched to a gene: 8. CDR3 residues: CSARGASGGEETQYF. DNA for the CDR3: TGCAGTGCCCGGGGGGCTAGCGGGGGGGAAGAGACCCAGTACTTC.

This clonotype was counted many times. This chain connects TRBV20-1 to TRBJ2-2; 9 bases align to TRBD2. Germline CDR1 DFQATT, CDR2 SNEGSKA (reference sequence). This CDR3 has 13 residues. With 7 bases clipped from V and 7 bases from J, the junction kept 7 bases outside the gene matches. As DNA, the CDR3 is TGCAGTGTCACGCGGGGGGGTAACGGGGAGCTGTTTTTT. Its translation is CSVTRGGNGELFF.

This clonotype came up a few times. CDR3 nucleotides: TGCAGTGCAAATTCCGGGACTAGAACCAACAATGAGCAGTTCTTC. This gives the protein CSANSGTRTNNEQFF. The chain has TRBV20-1 and TRBJ2-1; 8 bases match TRBD2. Germline CDR1 DFQATT, CDR2 SNEGSKA (reference sequence). The J segment lost 5 bases and the V segment lost 6 bases, leaving 12 bases of the junction unmatched. The CDR3 runs 15 residues.

The count of this clonotype is one. This rearrangement joins TRBV5-1 to TRBJ2-7; 7 bases align to TRBD1. The CDR3 sequence is 13 residues long. The J segment lost 3 bases and the V segment lost 3 bases, leaving 3 bases of the junction unmatched. From germline, CDR1 is SGHRS and CDR2 YFSETQ. The CDR3 protein is CASSSTGIYEQYF. CDR3 bases: TGCGCCAGCAGCTCGACAGGGATCTACGAGCAGTACTTC.

The J gene is TRBJ2-1, the V gene TRBV11-2; 7 nucleotides line up with TRBD2. The germline gives CDR1 SGHAT, CDR2 FQNNGV. The CDR3 sequence is 15 residues long. The ends lost 3 bases at V and 8 bases at J; junction bases unmatched: 10. CDR3 nucleotide sequence: TGTGCCAGCAGCTTCACCGCGGGGGATATCGATGAGCAGTTCTTC. Amino acids: CASSFTAGDIDEQFF.